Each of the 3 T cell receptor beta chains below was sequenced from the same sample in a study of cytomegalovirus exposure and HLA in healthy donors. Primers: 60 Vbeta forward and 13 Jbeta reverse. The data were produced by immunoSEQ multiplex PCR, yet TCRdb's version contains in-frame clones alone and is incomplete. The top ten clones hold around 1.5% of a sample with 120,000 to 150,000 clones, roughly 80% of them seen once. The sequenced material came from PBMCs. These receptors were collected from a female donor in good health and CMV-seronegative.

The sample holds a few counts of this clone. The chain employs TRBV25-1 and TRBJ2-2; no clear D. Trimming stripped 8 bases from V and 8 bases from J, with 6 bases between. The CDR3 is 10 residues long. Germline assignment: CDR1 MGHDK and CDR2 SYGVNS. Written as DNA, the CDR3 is TGTGCCAGCCAGTCAGGGGAGCTGTTTTTT. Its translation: CASQSGELFF. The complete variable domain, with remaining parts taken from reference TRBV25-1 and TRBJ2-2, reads EADIYQTPRYLVIGTGKKITLECSQTMGHDKMYWYQQDPGMELHLIHYSYGVNSTEKGDLSSESTVSRIRTEHFPLTLESARPSHTSQYLCASQSGELFFGEGSRLTVL.

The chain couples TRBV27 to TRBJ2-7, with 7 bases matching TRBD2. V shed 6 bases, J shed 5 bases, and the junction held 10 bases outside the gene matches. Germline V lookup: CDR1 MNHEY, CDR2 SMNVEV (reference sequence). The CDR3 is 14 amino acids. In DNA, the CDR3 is TGTGCCAGCAGCCCGGTCGAAGCGGGGAACGAGCAGTACTTC. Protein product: CASSPVEAGNEQYF.

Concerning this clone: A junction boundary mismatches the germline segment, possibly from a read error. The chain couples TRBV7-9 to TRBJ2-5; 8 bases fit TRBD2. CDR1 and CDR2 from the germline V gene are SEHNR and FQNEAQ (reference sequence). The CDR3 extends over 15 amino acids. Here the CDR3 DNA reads TGTTCCAGCAGCTCAGCGGGGGCGTACCAAGAGACCCAGTACTTC. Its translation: CSSSSAGAYQETQYF.